The clone carrying this T cell receptor (beta chain) has just a few counts. The sample comes from a study of blood T cell repertoires in COVID-19. Whole-study context: Samples of COVID-19 (acute and convalescent) were obtained from the United States, Italy and Spain. T cells, B-cell-depleted T cells, or PBMCs supplied cDNA or gDNA.

The authors' processing: The assay estimated nucleated cells by amplifying reference gene primers. Using immunoSEQ multiplex PCR, the repertoire was profiled, and TCRdb retains in-frame clones only, with some absent. D and trimming were read from the DNA, whereas the V and J calls and clone size are those reported in that table. Altogether some 150,000 clones are present, approximately 85% being singletons, with the ten largest covering approximately 1.3%. The CDR3 contains 17 residues. Trimming removed 1 base from V and 3 bases from J; junction bases left unmatched: 3. The V gene's germline CDR1 is MNHEY and CDR2 SMNVEV (reference sequence).

Sequenced material: peripheral blood. The sequence came from a man between 60 and 70 years old who had recovered from COVID-19. The J gene is TRBJ2-2, the V gene TRBV27, with 12 positions matching TRBD1. The CDR3, as DNA: TGTGCCAGCAGTTTATGGGGACAGGGGGCGGACACCGGGGAGCTGTTTTTT. This codes for CASSLWGQGADTGELFF.